This T cell receptor beta chain was observed in a study of Graves' ophthalmopathy and Graves' hyperthyroidism. Whole-study results and caveats: The model achieved about 64% sensitivity and less than 75% specificity for ophthalmopathy progression.

The count of this clonotype is one. The antigen remains unidentified. Each donor who had ophthalmopathy showed moderate-to-severe activity, a CAS of ≥3, a NOSPECS of ≥4, and a duration under 3 months. PBMCs were obtained from 10 ml of fresh peripheral blood. As the template, RNA transcripts were used to amplify TCR beta CDR3 regions. Second-round multiplex PCR followed a first-round RT-PCR using HTBI primers. One entry per CDR3 protein results from TCRdb running MiXCR on the multiplex PCR reads. The sample lists about 740,000 distinct CDR3 sequences; 35% to 50% were seen once. The source is an adult man with Graves' ophthalmopathy. Sequencing was carried out using peripheral blood.

The CDR3 spells CAWTTGGTLNTEAFF. The DNA for the CDR3 is TGTGCCTGGACCACGGGGGGCACTCTGAACACTGAAGCTTTCTTT. This chain connects TRBV19 to TRBJ1-1, with a possible D match to TRBD1 (6 bases). Germline V gives CDR1 LNHDA, CDR2 SQIVND (reference sequence). The CDR3 sequence is 15 residues long. Trimming removed 11 bases at V and 0 bases at J, with 19 bases between.